This T cell receptor (beta chain) was captured by sequencing in a study of T-cell memory formation after mild COVID-19. Study information: Largely donor-specific TCR clusters were found.

TCRdb reprocessed the 5' RACE reads via MiXCR and lists one record per CDR3 protein. The sample lists about 470,000 distinct CDR3 sequences, 20% to 25% occurring once. The V end was cut by 1 base, the J end by 3 bases, with 10 bases between. Germline CDR1 is SGHTA and CDR2 is FQGNSA. The CDR3 covers 15 residues. The source material was PBMCs or a T cell subset sorted from them (not recorded which). The gene calls are TRBV7-2 and TRBJ2-1; possibly TRBD2 for D (5 bases). This TCR derives from an adult woman who had mild COVID-19 (a few samples of this study predate the infection). Cell type and time point are not known. Written as DNA, the CDR3 is TGTGCCAGCAGCTTAGATGGACTCTTCTACAATGAGCAGTTCTTC. Its protein is CASSLDGLFYNEQFF.